This TCR beta chain derives from a study of T cell responses to AZD1222 COVID-19 vaccine. The table came from immunoSEQ multiplex PCR; TCRdb's copy has only in-frame clones and leaves some out. There are 100,000 to 150,000 clones in the sample; 75% to 95% occur only once, and 7.2% lies in the top ten. As to this clone: Its cognate antigen is unknown.

V shed 6 bases and J shed 6 bases, with 12 bases lying between them. Germline V gene data show CDR1 as MNHEY and CDR2 as SVGAGI. This CDR3 has 14 amino acids. Overall study results and limits: Mapped onto spike, vaccine-associated CD4 TCRs spanned it and were dominant at 160-218 and 743-854. The study reported that nearly half of spike-specific TCRs target unmutated variant regions.

The specimen comprised peripheral blood, sampled on day 0 of AZD1222 vaccination. The rearrangement links TRBV6-5 to TRBJ1-6; D perhaps matches TRBD1 (6 bases). The sequence was obtained from an adult in good health. The chain's CDR3 is CASSSGHSNSPLHF. In DNA form, the CDR3 reads TGTGCCAGCAGCTCGGGACACAGTAATTCACCCCTCCACTTT.